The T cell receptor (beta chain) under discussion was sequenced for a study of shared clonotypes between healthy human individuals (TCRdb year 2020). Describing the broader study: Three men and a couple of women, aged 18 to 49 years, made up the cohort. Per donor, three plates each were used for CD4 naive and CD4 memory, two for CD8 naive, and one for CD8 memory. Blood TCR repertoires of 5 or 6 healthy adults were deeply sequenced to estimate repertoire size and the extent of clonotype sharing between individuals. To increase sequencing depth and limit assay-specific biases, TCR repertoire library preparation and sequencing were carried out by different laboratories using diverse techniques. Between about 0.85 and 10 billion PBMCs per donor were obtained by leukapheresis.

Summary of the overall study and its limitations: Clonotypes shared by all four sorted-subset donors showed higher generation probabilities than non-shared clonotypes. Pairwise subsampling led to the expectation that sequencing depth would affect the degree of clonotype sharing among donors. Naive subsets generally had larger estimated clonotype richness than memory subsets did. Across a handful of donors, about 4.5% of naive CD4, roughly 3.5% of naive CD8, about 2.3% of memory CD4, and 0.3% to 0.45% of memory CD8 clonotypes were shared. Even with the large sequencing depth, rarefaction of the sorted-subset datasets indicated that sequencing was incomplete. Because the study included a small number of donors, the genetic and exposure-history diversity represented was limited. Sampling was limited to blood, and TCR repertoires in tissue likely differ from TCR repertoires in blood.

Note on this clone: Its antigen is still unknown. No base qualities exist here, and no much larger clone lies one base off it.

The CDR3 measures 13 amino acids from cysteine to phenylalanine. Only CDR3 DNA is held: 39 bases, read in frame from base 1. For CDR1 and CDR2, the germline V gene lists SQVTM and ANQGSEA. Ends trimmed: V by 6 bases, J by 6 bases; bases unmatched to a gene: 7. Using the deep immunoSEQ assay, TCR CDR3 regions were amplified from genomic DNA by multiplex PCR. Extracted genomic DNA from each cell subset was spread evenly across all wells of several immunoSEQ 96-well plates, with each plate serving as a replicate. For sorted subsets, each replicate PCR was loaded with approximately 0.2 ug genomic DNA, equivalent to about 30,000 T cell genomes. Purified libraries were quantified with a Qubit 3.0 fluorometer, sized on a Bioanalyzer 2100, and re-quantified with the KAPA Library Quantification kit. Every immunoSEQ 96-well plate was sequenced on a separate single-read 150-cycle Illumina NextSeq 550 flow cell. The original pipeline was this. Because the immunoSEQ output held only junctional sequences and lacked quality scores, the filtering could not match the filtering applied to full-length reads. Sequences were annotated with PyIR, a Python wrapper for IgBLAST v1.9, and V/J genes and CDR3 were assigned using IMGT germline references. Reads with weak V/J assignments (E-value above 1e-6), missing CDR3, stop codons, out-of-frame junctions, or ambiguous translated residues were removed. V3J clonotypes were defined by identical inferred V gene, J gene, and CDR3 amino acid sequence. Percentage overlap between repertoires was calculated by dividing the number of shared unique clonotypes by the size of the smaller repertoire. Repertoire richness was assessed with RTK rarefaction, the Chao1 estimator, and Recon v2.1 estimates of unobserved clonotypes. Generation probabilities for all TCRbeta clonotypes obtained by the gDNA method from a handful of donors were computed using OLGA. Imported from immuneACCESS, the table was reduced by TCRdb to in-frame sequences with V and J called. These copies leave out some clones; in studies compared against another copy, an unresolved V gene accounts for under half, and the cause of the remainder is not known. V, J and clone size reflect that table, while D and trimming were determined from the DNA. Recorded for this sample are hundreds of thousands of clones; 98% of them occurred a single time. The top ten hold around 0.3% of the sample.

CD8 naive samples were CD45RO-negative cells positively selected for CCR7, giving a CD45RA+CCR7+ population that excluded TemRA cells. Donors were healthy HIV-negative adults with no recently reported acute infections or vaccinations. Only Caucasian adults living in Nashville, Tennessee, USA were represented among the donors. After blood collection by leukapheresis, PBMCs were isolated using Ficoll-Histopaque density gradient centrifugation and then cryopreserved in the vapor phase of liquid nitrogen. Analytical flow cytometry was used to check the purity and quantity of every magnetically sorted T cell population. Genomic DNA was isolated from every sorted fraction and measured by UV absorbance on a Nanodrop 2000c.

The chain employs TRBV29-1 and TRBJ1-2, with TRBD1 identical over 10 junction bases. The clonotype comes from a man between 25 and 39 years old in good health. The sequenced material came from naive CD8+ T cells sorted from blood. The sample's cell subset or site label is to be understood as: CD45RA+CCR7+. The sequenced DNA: TGCAGCGTCTCCGGGACAGGGGATCATGGCTACACCTTC. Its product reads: CSVSGTGDHGYTF.